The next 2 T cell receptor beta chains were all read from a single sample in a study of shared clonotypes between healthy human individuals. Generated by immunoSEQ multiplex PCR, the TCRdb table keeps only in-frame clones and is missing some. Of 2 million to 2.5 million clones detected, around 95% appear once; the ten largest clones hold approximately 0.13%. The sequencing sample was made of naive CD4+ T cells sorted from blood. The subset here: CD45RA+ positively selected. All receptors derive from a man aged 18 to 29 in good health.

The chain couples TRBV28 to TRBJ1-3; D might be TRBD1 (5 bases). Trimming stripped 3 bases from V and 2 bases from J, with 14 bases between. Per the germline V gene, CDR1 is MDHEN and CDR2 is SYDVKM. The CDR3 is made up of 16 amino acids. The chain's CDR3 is CASSLRLRDTGNTIYF. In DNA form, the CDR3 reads TGTGCCAGCAGTTTGCGCCTCAGGGATACTGGAAACACCATATATTTT.

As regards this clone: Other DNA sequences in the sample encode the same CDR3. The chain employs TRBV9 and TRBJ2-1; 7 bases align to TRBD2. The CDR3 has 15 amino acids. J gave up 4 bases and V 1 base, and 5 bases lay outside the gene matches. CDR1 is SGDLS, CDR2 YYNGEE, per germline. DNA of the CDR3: TGTGCCAGCAGCGTATCTAGCGGACTGTACAATGAGCAGTTCTTC. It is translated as CASSVSSGLYNEQFF. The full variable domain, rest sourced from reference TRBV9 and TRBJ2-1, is DSGVTQTPKHLITATGQRVTLRCSPRSGDLSVYWYQQSLDQGLQFLIQYYNGEERAKGNILERFSAQQFPDLHSELNLSSLELGDSALYFCASSVSSGLYNEQFFGPGTRLTVL.